This T cell receptor (beta chain) emerged from a study of cytomegalovirus exposure and HLA in healthy donors. Amplification used 60 Vbeta primers and 13 Jbeta primers. Method: immunoSEQ multiplex PCR; TCRdb's copy keeps in-frame clones and lacks some. The sample holds around 190,000 clones, roughly 85% seen once. Germline CDR1 reads SNHLY; CDR2 reads FYNNEI. The CDR3 is made up of 13 amino acids. V dropped 6 bases and J dropped 5 bases, with 11 bases sitting between them. Broader study findings: In vitro, three CMV-associated chains proved specific for CMV antigens. Later findings reportedly placed an Asian-associated ancestry cluster below the approximately 630-donor mean for N-insertions. In a later analysis, most CMV-associated TCR beta chains appeared HLA-restricted.

A note on this clone: Antigen specificity is unknown.

V and J are TRBV2 and TRBJ2-1, with a tentative D call TRBD2 (5 bases). This receptor was taken from a woman in her 40s in good health and CMV-seronegative. The sample taken for sequencing was PBMCs. The DNA of the CDR3 is TGTGCCAGCAGCACGGGGAGCAACAATGAGCAGTTCTTC. This gives the protein CASSTGSNNEQFF.